This T cell receptor beta chain was identified during a study of CXCR3-negative and CXCR3-positive naive CD8 T cells. Study results and limitations: In both naive subsets diversity was comparably high, whereas memory CD8+ cells showed much lower diversity. The naive subsets expressed comparable surface CD5, and the authors inferred TCR strength from TRB CDR3 properties.

Every CD8+ subset sample held approximately 320,000 flow-sorted cells, done in triplicate. As to this clonotype: Its matching antigen is unknown.

All TRB cDNA libraries came from 5' RACE performed with UMI labels. One entry per CDR3 protein, without DNA, is what TCRdb gives after re-calling the 5' RACE reads. The table lists about 40,000 distinct CDR3 sequences. CDR3 length equals 16 residues. Germline assignment: CDR1 SEHNR and CDR2 FQNEAQ (reference sequence). This sequence originates from a human donor in good health. Some clones in this sample may be carry-over from other donors' samples. Material for sequencing was naive CXCR3- CD8+ T cells from blood. Subset here: CD45RO-CCR7+CD27+CD95- naive CD8+ T cells lacking CXCR3 (TNR3-). The gene calls are TRBV7-9 and TRBJ2-3; there is no DNA to check the TCRdb D call of TRBD2. The CDR3 here is CASSLPWLGRTDTQYF.